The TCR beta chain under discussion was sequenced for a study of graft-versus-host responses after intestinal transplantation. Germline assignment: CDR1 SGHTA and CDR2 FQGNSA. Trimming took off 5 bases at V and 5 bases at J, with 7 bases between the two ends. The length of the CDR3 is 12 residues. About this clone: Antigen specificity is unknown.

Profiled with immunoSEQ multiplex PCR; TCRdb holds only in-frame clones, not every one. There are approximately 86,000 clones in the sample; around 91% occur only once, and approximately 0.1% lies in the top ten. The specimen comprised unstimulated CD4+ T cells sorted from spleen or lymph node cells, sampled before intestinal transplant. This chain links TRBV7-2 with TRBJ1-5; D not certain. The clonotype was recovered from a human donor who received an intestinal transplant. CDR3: CASSRTDQPQHF. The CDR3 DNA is TGTGCCAGCAGCCGTACAGATCAGCCCCAGCATTTT.